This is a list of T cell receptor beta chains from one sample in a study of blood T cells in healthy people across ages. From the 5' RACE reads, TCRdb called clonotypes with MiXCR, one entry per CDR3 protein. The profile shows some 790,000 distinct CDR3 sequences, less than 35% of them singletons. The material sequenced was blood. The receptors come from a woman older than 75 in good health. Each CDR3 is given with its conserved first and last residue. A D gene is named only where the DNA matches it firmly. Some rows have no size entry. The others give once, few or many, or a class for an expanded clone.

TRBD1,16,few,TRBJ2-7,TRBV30,CAWSVQDRGRYDEQYF,TGTGCCTGGAGTGTCCAAGACAGGGGGCGGTACGACGAGCAGTACTTC
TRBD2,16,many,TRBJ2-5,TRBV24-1,CATSAPRGDRQETQYF,TGTGCCACCAGTGCCCCCCGGGGGGACCGACAAGAGACCCAGTACTTC
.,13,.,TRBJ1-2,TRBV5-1,CASTDLKDYGYTF,TGCGCCAGTACCGACTTAAAAGACTATGGCTACACCTTC
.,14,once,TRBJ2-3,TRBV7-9,CASSTQGTTDTQYF,TGTGCCAGCAGTACTCAGGGGACGACAGATACGCAGTATTTT
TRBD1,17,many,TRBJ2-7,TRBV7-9,CASSLSGAGGRRYEQYF,TGTGCCAGCAGCTTAAGTGGGGCAGGGGGCAGGCGCTACGAGCAGTACTTC
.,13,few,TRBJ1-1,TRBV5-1,CASSATVNTGAFF,TGCGCCAGCAGCGCGACAGTCAACACTGGAGCTTTCTTT
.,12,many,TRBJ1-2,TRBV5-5,CASSFPGGGYTF,TGTGCCAGCAGCTTCCCGGGAGGCGGCTACACCTTC
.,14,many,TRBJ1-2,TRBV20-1,CSAMLGRGYYGYTF,TGCAGTGCTATGTTGGGCAGGGGATACTATGGCTACACCTTC
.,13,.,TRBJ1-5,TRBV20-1,CSARDEEGKPQHF,TGCAGTGCTAGAGATGAGGAGGGTAAGCCCCAGCATTTT
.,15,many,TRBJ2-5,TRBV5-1,CASSLIQVAQETQYF,TGCGCCAGCAGCTTGATTCAAGTAGCTCAAGAGACCCAGTACTTC
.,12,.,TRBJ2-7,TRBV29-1,CSVRDTASEQYF,TGCAGCGTCCGGGACACCGCCTCCGAGCAGTACTTC
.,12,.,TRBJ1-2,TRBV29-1,CSVAQTSYGYTF,TGCAGCGTTGCACAGACTAGCTATGGCTACACCTTC
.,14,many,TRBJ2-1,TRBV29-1,CSVDRGTHYNEQFF,TGCAGCGTGGATAGGGGGACCCACTACAATGAGCAGTTCTTC
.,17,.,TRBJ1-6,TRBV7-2,CASSLAVWGGVNSPLHF,TGTGCCAGCAGCTTAGCGGTCTGGGGGGGCGTCAATTCACCCCTCCACTTT
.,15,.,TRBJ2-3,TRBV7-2,CAGSLSRGFTDAQYF,TGTGCCGGCAGCTTAAGTCGAGGGTTCACAGATGCGCAGTATTTT
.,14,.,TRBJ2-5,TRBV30,CAWSVTGIGNEQYF,TGTGCCTGGAGTGTTACGGGGATTGGCAATGAGCAGTACTTC
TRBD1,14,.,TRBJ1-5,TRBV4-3,CASSRDRESQPQHF,TGCGCCAGCAGTCGGGACAGGGAAAGTCAGCCCCAGCATTTT
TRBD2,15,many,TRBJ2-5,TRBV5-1,CASRISGGVQETQYF,TGCGCCAGCAGAATAAGCGGGGGGGTGCAAGAGACCCAGTACTTC
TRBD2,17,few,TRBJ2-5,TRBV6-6,CASRPLGLAGVQETQYF,TGTGCCAGCAGACCCTTAGGACTAGCGGGGGTCCAAGAGACCCAGTACTTC
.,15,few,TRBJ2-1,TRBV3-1,CASSTDGSSYNEQFF,TGTGCCAGCAGCACGGACGGCAGCTCCTACAATGAGCAGTTCTTC